The rows below give T cell receptor beta chains drawn from one sample of a study of chemoradiotherapy in HPV16-positive cancers. Sequenced by immunoSEQ multiplex PCR; TCRdb stores in-frame clones only, minus some. The data show roughly 5,700 clones, 84% seen once. The sequencing here drew on tumor tissue, taken from a patient who underwent chemoradiotherapy. Every receptor here comes from a human donor with HPV-associated anogenital cancer. Both conserved end residues are part of each CDR3.

v_call	j_call	cdr3_length	cdr3_aa
TRBV19	TRBJ1-1	13	CASLRGSDTEAFF
TRBV4-2	TRBJ2-7	14	CASSQEDGRGEQYF
TRBV4-2	TRBJ2-3	16	CASSQDLAGAGDTQYF
TRBV7-9	TRBJ1-1	16	CASSLGDRGLYTEAFF
TRBV5-1	TRBJ1-2	16	CASSLPGAQSNYGYTF
TRBV19	TRBJ2-3	15	CASSIWGGAADTQYF
TRBV18	TRBJ2-1	17	CASSPPGAMNGYNEQFF
TRBV7-2	TRBJ2-7	14	CASSFPGRGAEQYF
TRBV11-2	TRBJ1-1	16	CASSLGRTGGISEAFF
TRBV12-5	TRBJ2-1	14	CASGLVPNLDEQFF
TRBV2	TRBJ1-5	14	CASSRDRGLQPQHF
TRBV30	-	14	CAWSVGRGPYEQYF
TRBV6-5	TRBJ2-1	12	CASSYSTPEQFF
TRBV5-4	TRBJ1-2	14	CASSLGGEGVGYTF
TRBV18	TRBJ2-1	16	CASSPFPGQGLNEQFF
TRBV6-4	TRBJ2-2	16	CASSKGTGSDTGELFF
TRBV29-1	TRBJ1-1	12	CSGGRENTEAFF
TRBV10-1	TRBJ2-7	15	CASSESRGAAYEQYF
TRBV5-1	TRBJ1-3	18	CASSLELQDRASGNTIYF
TRBV30	TRBJ1-4	14	CAWSVKGGREKLFF
TRBV5-1	TRBJ2-2	14	CASTLIIGGGELFF
TRBV5-6	TRBJ2-5	15	CASSFDTGLKETQYF
TRBV23-1	TRBJ2-7	13	CASSRDRLKEQYF
TRBV9	TRBJ2-7	13	CASSVGGQDEQYF
TRBV13	TRBJ1-1	14	CASSLGIGSTEAFF
TRBV10-2	TRBJ1-6	17	CASSDQFAGQINSPLHF
TRBV7-9	TRBJ2-5	16	CASSHTSGGARETQYF
TRBV18	TRBJ2-3	16	CASSPVAGASTDTQYF
TRBV27	TRBJ2-6	15	CASSLGGTGANVLTF
TRBV5-6	TRBJ1-6	16	CASSLVRGARNSPLHF
TRBV11-1	TRBJ2-3	15	CASSQNRGTTDTQYF
TRBV6-5	TRBJ1-1	14	CASSYDRANTEAFF
TRBV7-6	TRBJ2-1	14	CASSKTSGGYEQFF
TRBV9	TRBJ1-6	18	CASSPLGTRSSYNSPLHF
TRBV6-1	TRBJ1-2	15	CASSEGLGRSYGYTF
TRBV7-8	TRBJ2-1	12	CASSWDLNEQFF
TRBV19	TRBJ1-3	15	CASSTQGSSGNTIYF
TRBV5-6	TRBJ1-2	13	CASSSQGDYGYTF
TRBV11-3	TRBJ2-1	16	CASSLGGRGLYNEQFF
TRBV7-9	TRBJ1-2	13	CASSSDGYYGYTF
TRBV13	TRBJ2-6	14	CASSFRTGANVLTF
TRBV5-1	TRBJ2-2	14	CASSLEGATGELFF
TRBV6-6	TRBJ1-2	11	CASSQEYGYTF
TRBV28	TRBJ2-7	16	CASSLLTGDIAYEQYF
TRBV19	TRBJ2-7	14	CASSKRPKRYEQYF
TRBV14	TRBJ2-1	15	CASSQGGGGKNEQFF
TRBV9	TRBJ2-3	15	CASSHSGGATDTQYF
TRBV2	TRBJ1-6	16	CASSAPADSYNSPLHF
TRBV4-1	TRBJ2-2	18	CASRPTSGARSNTGELFF
TRBV6-5	TRBJ2-2	14	CASSRDDNTGELFF
TRBV2	TRBJ1-2	15	CASRETGGPDYGYTF
TRBV6-5	TRBJ2-7	12	CASRRGGYEQYF
TRBV25-1	TRBJ2-1	18	CASSEYGSGGPSYNEQFF
TRBV4-2	TRBJ1-5	12	CASSWENQPQHF
TRBV9	TRBJ2-3	15	CASSPLAGFTDTQYF